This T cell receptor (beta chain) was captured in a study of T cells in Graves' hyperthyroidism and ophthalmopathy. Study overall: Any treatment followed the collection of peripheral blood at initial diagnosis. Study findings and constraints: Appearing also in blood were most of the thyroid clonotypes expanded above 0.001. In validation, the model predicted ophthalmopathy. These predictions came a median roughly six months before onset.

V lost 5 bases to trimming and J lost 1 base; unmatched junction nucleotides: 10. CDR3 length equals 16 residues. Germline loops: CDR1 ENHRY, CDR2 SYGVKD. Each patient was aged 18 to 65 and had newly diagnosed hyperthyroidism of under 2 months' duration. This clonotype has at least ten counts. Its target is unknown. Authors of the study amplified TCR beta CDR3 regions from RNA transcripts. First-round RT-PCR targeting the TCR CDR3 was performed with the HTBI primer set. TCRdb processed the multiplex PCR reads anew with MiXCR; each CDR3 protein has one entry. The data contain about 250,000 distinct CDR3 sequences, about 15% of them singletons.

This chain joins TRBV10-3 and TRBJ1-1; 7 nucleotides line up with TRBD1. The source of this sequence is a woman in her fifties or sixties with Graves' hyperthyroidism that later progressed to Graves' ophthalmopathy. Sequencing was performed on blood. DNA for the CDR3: TGTGCCATCAGTCGAACAAAGGGGGCACGGAACACTGAAGCTTTCTTT. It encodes CAISRTKGARNTEAFF.